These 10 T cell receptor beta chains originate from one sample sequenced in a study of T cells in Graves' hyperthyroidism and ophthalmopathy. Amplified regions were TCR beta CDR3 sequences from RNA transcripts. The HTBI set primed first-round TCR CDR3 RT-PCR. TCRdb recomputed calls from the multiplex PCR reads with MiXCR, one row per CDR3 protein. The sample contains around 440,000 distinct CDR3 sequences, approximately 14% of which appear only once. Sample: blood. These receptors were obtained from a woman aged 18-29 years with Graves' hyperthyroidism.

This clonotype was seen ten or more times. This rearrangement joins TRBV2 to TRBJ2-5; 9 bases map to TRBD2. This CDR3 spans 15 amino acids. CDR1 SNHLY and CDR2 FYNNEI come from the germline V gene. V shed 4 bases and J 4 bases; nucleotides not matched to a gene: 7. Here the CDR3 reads CASSALAGRRETQYF. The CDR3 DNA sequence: TGTGCCAGCAGTGCACTAGCGGGCAGACGAGAGACCCAGTACTTC.

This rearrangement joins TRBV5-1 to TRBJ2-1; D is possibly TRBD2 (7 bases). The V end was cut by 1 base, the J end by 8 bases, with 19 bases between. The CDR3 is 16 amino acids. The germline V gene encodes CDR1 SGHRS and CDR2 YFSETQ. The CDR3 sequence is CASSLNGVGGPDEQFF. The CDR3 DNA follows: TGCGCCAGCAGCTTGAACGGAGTGGGGGGGCCCGATGAGCAGTTCTTC.

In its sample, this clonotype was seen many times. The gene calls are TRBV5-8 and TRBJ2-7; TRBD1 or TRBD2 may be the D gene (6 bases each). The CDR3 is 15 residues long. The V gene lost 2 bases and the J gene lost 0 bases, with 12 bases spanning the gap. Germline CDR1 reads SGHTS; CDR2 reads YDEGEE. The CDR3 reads CASSFWGAPSYEQYF. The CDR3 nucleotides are TGTGCCAGCAGCTTTTGGGGGGCCCCCTCCTACGAGCAGTACTTC. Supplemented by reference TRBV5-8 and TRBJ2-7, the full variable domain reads EAGVTQSPTHLIKTRGQQATLRCSPISGHTSVYWYQQALGLGLQFLLWYDEGEERNRGNFPPRFSGRQFPNYSSELNVNALELEDSALYLCASSFWGAPSYEQYFGPGTRLTVT.

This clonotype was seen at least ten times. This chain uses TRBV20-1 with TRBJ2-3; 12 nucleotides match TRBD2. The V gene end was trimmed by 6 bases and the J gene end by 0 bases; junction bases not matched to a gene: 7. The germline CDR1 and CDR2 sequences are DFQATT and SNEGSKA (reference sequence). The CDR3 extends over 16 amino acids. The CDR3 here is CSANGLAGTSTDTQYF. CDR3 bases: TGCAGTGCCAATGGACTAGCGGGGACTAGCACAGATACGCAGTATTTT.

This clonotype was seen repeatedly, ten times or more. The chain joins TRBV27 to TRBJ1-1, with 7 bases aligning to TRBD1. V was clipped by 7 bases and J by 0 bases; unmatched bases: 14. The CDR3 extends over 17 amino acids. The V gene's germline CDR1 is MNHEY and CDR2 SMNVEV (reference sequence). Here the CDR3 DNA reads TGTGCCAGCACCAACACCCAGGGGGGGGCCGTGAACACTGAAGCTTTCTTT. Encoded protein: CASTNTQGGAVNTEAFF.

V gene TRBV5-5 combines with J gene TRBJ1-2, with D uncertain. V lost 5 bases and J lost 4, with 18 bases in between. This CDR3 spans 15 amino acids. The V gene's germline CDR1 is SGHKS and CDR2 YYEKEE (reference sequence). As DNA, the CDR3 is TGTGCCAGCAGTTTGATTTCTCAGCCCGGCTATGGCTACACCTTC. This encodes CASSLISQPGYGYTF.

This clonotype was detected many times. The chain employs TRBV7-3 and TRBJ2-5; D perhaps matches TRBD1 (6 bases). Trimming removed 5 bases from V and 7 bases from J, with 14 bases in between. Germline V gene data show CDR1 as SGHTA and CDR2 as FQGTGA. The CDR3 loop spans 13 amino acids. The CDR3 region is CASSPLQGGTQYF. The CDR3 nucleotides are TGTGCCAGCAGCCCCCTTCAAGGGGGGACCCAGTACTTC. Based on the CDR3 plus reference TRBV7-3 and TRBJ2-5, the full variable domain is GAGVSQTPSNKVTEKGKYVELRCDPISGHTALYWYRQSLGQGPEFLIYFQGTGAADDSGLPNDRFFAVRPEGSVSTLKIQRTERGDSAVYLCASSPLQGGTQYFGPGTRLLVL.

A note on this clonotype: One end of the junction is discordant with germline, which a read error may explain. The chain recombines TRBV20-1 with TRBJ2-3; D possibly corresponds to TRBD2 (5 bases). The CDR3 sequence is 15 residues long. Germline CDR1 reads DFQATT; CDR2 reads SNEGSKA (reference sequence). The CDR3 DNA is TGCAGTACTAGAGGGCTCCAGCGGAGCACAGATACGCAGTATTTT. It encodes CSTRGLQRSTDTQYF.

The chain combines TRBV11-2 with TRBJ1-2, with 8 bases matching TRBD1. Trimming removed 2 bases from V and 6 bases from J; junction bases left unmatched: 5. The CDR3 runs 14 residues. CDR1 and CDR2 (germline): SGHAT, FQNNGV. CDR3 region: CASSLRTGSDGYTF. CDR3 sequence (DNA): TGTGCCAGCAGCTTACGGACAGGGAGCGATGGCTACACCTTC.

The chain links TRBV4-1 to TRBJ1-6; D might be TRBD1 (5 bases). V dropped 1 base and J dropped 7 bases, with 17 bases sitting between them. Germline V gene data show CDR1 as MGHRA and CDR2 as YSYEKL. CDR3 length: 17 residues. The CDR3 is CASSQGAAGTGNSPLHF. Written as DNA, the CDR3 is TGCGCCAGCAGCCAAGGGGCGGCCGGGACGGGGAATTCACCCCTCCACTTT.